Listed below are T cell receptor beta chains from one sample, sequenced in a study of T cell responses to AZD1222 COVID-19 vaccine. Produced via immunoSEQ multiplex PCR; TCRdb's table is partial and in-frame only. This table has around 120,000 clones, 85% to 90% appearing once. Sample: peripheral blood, taken on day 0 of AZD1222 vaccination. These TCRs come from an adult in good health. Each CDR3 is given with its conserved first and last residue. A D gene is named only where the DNA matches it firmly. Clone size is not always given. Where it is, it says once, few, many or a class for expanded clones.

d_call j_call clone_size v_call cdr3_nt cdr3_aa
. TRBJ1-1 once TRBV30 TGTGCCTGGGGAGAGGGACTGGGTACTGAAGCTTTCTTT CAWGEGLGTEAFF
. TRBJ2-5 . TRBV9 TGTGCCAGCAGCACATTCCAGGGGCCCAGCGAGACCCAGTACTTC CASSTFQGPSETQYF
. TRBJ2-5 . TRBV14 TGTGCCAGCAGCCAGAGTCTAGAGACCCAGTACTTC CASSQSLETQYF
. TRBJ1-2 . TRBV9 TGTGCCAGCAGCGTGGAAGGGAACTATGGCTACACCTTC CASSVEGNYGYTF
TRBD1 TRBJ1-2 . TRBV7-6 TGTGCCAGCAGCCCTATGGACAGGGATTATGGCTACACCTTC CASSPMDRDYGYTF
. TRBJ1-2 once TRBV9 TGTGCCAGCATGTCCAGGGCAGGTGGCTACACCTTC CASMSRAGGYTF
. TRBJ1-6 . TRBV2 TGTGCCACTCTAATCGAAGGCGCCTATAATTCACCCCTCCACTTT CATLIEGAYNSPLHF
TRBD1 TRBJ2-7 . TRBV5-1 TGCGCCAGCAGCTTTGGAGGACAGGTCTCCTACGAGCAGTACTTC CASSFGGQVSYEQYF
. TRBJ1-6 . TRBV19 TGTGCCAGTAGTACGGGACACAGAGGTTCACCCCTCCACTTT CASSTGHRGSPLHF
TRBD1 TRBJ2-5 once TRBV29-1 TGCAGCGACCGCAGGGGACAGGGGGAGACCCAGTACTTC CSDRRGQGETQYF
TRBD1 TRBJ1-4 . TRBV7-9 TGTGCCAGCAGCTCCCACGTAGGTCCAGGGGGAGGTAATGAAAAACTGTTTTTT CASSSHVGPGGGNEKLFF
. TRBJ2-3 . TRBV11-2 TGTGCCAGCAGAAGGGGGGCGAGCAGCGCTAGCACAGATACGCAGTATTTT CASRRGASSASTDTQYF
. TRBJ2-7 . TRBV25-1 TGTGCCAGCAGTGAATATTTTGATTTGGGTGGCTACGAGCAGTACTTC CASSEYFDLGGYEQYF
. TRBJ1-3 . TRBV7-9 TGTGCCAGCAGCTTAGAACAATACCTCTCTGGAAACACCATATATTTT CASSLEQYLSGNTIYF
TRBD1 TRBJ1-5 . TRBV5-1 TGCGCCAGCAGCAGGACAGGGGCGCAGCCCCAGCATTTT CASSRTGAQPQHF
TRBD2 TRBJ2-3 . TRBV7-3 TGTGCCAGCAGCTTAACCCCCCAGGGCACTAGCGGGGAGTTTACAGATACGCAGTATTTT CASSLTPQGTSGEFTDTQYF
. TRBJ2-7 . TRBV11-2 TGTGCCAGCAGCTTAGCCCGATACGAGCAGTACTTC CASSLARYEQYF
. TRBJ1-2 . TRBV6-5 TGTGCCAGCAGTTACTCTCCCCGGTTTAACTATGGCTACACCTTC CASSYSPRFNYGYTF
TRBD2 TRBJ2-7 . TRBV6-5 TGTGCCAGCGGCAGCGGGAGTTGGGTCGAGCAGTACTTC CASGSGSWVEQYF
TRBD1 TRBJ2-3 few TRBV5-1 TGCGCCAGCAGCTTGGGACAGGGACCTAGCACAGATACGCAGTATTTT CASSLGQGPSTDTQYF
. TRBJ2-3 once TRBV6-5 TGTGCCAGCAGTTACAGGGGGGGCACAGATACGCAGTATTTT CASSYRGGTDTQYF
. TRBJ1-1 once TRBV9 TGTGCCAGCAGCGTAGTCCCTGGCACTGAAGCTTTCTTT CASSVVPGTEAFF
TRBD1 TRBJ2-1 few TRBV27 TGTGCCAGCAGCTACAGGGGCAATGAGCAGTTCTTC CASSYRGNEQFF
. TRBJ1-5 . TRBV7-3 TGTGCCAGACTTACGCGGGGCAATCAGCCCCAGCATTTT CARLTRGNQPQHF
TRBD1 TRBJ2-7 . TRBV4-1 TGCGCCAGCAGCCAAGATCCGGGACAGATCTACGAGCAGTACTTC CASSQDPGQIYEQYF
. TRBJ2-5 . TRBV5-1 TGCGCCAGCAGCTTGACGCAGGCCAGACAAGAGACCCAGTACTTC CASSLTQARQETQYF
. TRBJ2-5 . TRBV21-1 TGTGCCAGCTTGCCGTGGACAGGGCTTAGTCAAGAGACCCAGTACTTC CASLPWTGLSQETQYF
. TRBJ1-1 . TRBV11-1 TGTGCCAGCAGCTTATGGGCAGATAACACTGAAGCTTTCTTT CASSLWADNTEAFF
TRBD1 TRBJ2-2 . TRBV24-1 TGTGCCACCAGTGATATTGGACAGGGAGTCGACACCGGGGAGCTGTTTTTT CATSDIGQGVDTGELFF
. TRBJ1-3 . TRBV11-2 TGTGCCAGCAGCTTTTTTACAGGAAACACCATATATTTT CASSFFTGNTIYF
. TRBJ1-4 . TRBV23-1 TGCGCCAGCAGTCAATCCCGGTGGAGGACAACTAATGAAAAACTGTTTTTT CASSQSRWRTTNEKLFF
. TRBJ1-5 . TRBV2 TGTGCCAGCAGTGAACAGGGTCGGGGTAAGCCCCAGCATTTT CASSEQGRGKPQHF
TRBD1 TRBJ1-5 . TRBV29-1 TGCAGCGTTGTATCGCAGGGGGCGAATCAGCCCCAGCATTTT CSVVSQGANQPQHF
. TRBJ2-1 . TRBV7-2 TGTGCCAGCAGCTTAGAAGCAAGCTCCTACAATGAGCAGTTCTTC CASSLEASSYNEQFF
TRBD2 TRBJ2-1 . TRBV7-3 TGTGCCAGCAGCTCGGGACTAGCGGTGACAAATGAGCAGTTCTTC CASSSGLAVTNEQFF
. TRBJ1-6 . TRBV12-3/TRBV12-4 TGTGCCAGCAGTCCGAACAGGGATTCACCCCTCCACTTT CASSPNRDSPLHF
TRBD2 TRBJ2-1 once TRBV3-1/TRBV3-2 TGTGCCAGCAGCCAAGAGGGACTAGTCACGTTCTTC CASSQEGLVTFF
TRBD2 TRBJ2-1 . TRBV18 TGTGCCAGCTCTCCGACTAGCGGGTTCTACAATGAGCAGTTCTTC CASSPTSGFYNEQFF
. TRBJ2-6 . TRBV6-5 TGTGCCAGCACCCAGAGGTTCTCTGGGGCCAACGTCCTGACTTTC CASTQRFSGANVLTF
TRBD2 TRBJ2-5 . TRBV5-1 TGCGCCAGCAGCCTGCCGCGACTAGCGGGGGGGCAAGAGACCCAGTACTTC CASSLPRLAGGQETQYF
. TRBJ2-6 . TRBV19 TGTGCCAGTAGTACGGCCGGGACGGTCCGCGCCGGGGCCAACGTCCTGACTTTC CASSTAGTVRAGANVLTF
. TRBJ2-5 . TRBV11-3 TGTGCCAGCAGCTTAGCGGTCGGACACTCATCGGTAGAGACCCAGTACTTC CASSLAVGHSSVETQYF
. TRBJ1-2 . TRBV4-2 TGTGCCAGCAGCCAAGAGCCAGGGAAGGTTAACTATGGCTACACCTTC CASSQEPGKVNYGYTF
. TRBJ1-6 few TRBV6-5 TGTGCCAGCAGTCCGGGGACGGCTGGGAGATCACCCCTCCACTTT CASSPGTAGRSPLHF
. TRBJ2-7 . TRBV7-9 TGTGCCAGCAGCTTAGGGGGTCAGGGCGAGCAGTACTTC CASSLGGQGEQYF
. TRBJ2-5 . TRBV11-1 TGTGCCAGCAGCGGGACATCTAAGACCCAGTACTTC CASSGTSKTQYF
. TRBJ2-3 . TRBV5-4 TGTGCCAGCAGCCTGAGGGGGGAGGGTCCGGCTGATACGCAGTATTTT CASSLRGEGPADTQYF